This TCR beta chain was profiled in a study of blood T cell repertoires in COVID-19. The study recruited people aged roughly 18 to 95 years across around 23 US areas. The CDR3 has 12 amino acids. Trimming removed 5 bases from V and 3 bases from J, with 6 bases in between. Method: immunoSEQ multiplex PCR; TCRdb's copy keeps in-frame clones and lacks some. Of a few hundred thousand clones detected, 91% appear once; the ten largest clones hold 1.2%. V is TRBV12-3 or TRBV12-4 and J is TRBJ2-3, with D uncertain. The sequence came from a human donor in a cohort exposed to, infected with or recovered from COVID-19 (not recorded which). The donor label of this sample is uncertain. The sequenced sample was PBMCs or T cells enriched from blood (not recorded which). The CDR3 bases are TGTGCCAGCAGTCCTTATACAGATACGCAGTATTTT. Protein product: CASSPYTDTQYF.